This T cell receptor (beta chain) was recorded in a study of cytomegalovirus exposure and HLA in healthy donors. Sequencing used immunoSEQ multiplex PCR; TCRdb keeps in-frame clones, though not all of them. Here the sample spans 130,000 or so clones, about 87% being singletons. Study-level points and caveats: Reported performance of the classifier showed diagnosis of cytomegalovirus status with high specificity and sensitivity.

Germline CDR1 and CDR2: GTSNPN and SVGIG (reference sequence). This CDR3 spans 15 amino acids. V lost 7 bases to trimming and J lost 0 bases; unmatched junction nucleotides: 8. Comments on this clone: Its antigen is unidentified.

The origin of this receptor is a woman aged 18 to 35 in good health and CMV-seronegative. The chain joins TRBV30 to TRBJ1-2; 10 nucleotides line up with TRBD1. The sequencing input was PBMCs. CDR3 loop: CAYAGQGRSNYGYTF. The CDR3 DNA follows: TGTGCCTACGCGGGACAGGGGAGGTCTAACTATGGCTACACCTTC. Filled out from reference TRBV30 and TRBJ1-2, the complete variable domain reads SQTIHQWPATLVQPVGSPLSLECTVEGTSNPNLYWYRQAAGRGLQLLFYSVGIGQISSEVPQNLSASRPQDRQFILSSKKLLLSDSGFYLCAYAGQGRSNYGYTFGSGTRLTVV.